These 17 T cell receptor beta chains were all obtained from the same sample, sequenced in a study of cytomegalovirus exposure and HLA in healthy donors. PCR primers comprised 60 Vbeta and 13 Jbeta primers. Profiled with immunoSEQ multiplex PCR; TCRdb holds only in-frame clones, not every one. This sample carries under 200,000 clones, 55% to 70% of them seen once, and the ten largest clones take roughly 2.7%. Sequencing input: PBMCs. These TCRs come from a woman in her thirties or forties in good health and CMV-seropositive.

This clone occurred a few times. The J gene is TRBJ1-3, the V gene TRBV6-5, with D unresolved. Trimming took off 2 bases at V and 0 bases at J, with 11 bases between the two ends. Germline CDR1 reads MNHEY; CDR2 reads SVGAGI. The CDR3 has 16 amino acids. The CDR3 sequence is CASSYGEGFSGNTIYF. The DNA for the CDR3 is TGTGCCAGCAGTTACGGGGAGGGTTTCTCTGGAAACACCATATATTTT.

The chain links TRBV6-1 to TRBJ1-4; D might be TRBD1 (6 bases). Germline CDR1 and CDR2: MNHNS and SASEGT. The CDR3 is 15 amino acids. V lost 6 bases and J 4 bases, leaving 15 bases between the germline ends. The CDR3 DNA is TGTGCCAGCAGCTACAGGGAGGGGTTTAATGAAAAACTGTTTTTT. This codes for CASSYREGFNEKLFF.

The CDR3 sequence: CASSLTSAGGAQYF. DNA for the CDR3: TGTGCCAGCAGCTTAACTTCGGCGGGGGGAGCACAGTATTTT. J is TRBJ2-3 and V is TRBV7-3; 8 bases fit TRBD2. Germline trimming cut 0 bases from V and 12 bases from J; bases unmatched to any gene: 8. The CDR3 loop spans 14 amino acids. CDR1 and CDR2 (germline): SGHTA, FQGTGA.

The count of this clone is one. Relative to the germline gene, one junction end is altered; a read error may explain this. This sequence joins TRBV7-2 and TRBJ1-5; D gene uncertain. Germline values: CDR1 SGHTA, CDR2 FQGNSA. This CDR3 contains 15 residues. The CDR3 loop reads CASSLAHGDNQPQNF. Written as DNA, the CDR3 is TGTGCCAGCAGCTTAGCGCACGGCGACAATCAGCCCCAGAATTTT.

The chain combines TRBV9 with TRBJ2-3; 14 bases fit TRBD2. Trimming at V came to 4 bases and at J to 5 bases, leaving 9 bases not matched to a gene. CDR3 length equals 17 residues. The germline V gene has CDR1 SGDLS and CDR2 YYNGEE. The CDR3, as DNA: TGTGCCAGCAGCCCGCTAGGTGGGACTAGCGGGAGAGATACGCAGTATTTT. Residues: CASSPLGGTSGRDTQYF.

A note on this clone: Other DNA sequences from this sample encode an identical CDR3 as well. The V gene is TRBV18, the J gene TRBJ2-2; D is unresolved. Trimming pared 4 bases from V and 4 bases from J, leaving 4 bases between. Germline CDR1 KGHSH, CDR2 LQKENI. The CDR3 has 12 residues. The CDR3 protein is CASSHSTGELFF. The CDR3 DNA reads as TGTGCCAGCTCACACAGCACCGGGGAGCTGTTTTTT.

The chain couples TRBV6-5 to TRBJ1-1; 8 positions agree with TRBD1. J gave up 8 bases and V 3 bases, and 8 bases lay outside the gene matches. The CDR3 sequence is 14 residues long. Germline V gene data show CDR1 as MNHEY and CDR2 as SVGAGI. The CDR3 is CASSYSLRDREAFF. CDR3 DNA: TGTGCCAGCAGTTATTCCCTCCGGGACAGGGAAGCTTTCTTT.

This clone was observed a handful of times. The CDR3, as DNA: TGCGCCAGCAGCTTAGACAGGGGGCCCATTGGCTACACCTTC. This codes for CASSLDRGPIGYTF. V is TRBV5-1 and J is TRBJ1-2; the match to TRBD1 covers 10 bases. The CDR3 totals 14 residues. The J segment lost 7 bases and the V segment lost 2 bases, leaving 5 bases of the junction unmatched. Germline-derived CDR1 and CDR2 are SGHRS and YFSETQ.

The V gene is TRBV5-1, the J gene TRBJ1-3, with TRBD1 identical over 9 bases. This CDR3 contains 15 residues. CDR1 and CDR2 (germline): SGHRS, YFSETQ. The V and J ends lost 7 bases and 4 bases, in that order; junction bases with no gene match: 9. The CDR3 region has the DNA TGCGCCAGCGAAACAGGGGGCGCGAACGGAAACACCATATATTTT. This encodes CASETGGANGNTIYF.

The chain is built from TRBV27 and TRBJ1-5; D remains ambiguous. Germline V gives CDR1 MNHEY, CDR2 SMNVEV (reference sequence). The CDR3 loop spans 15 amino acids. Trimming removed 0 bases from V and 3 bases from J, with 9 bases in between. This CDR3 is CASSLSVADNQPQHF. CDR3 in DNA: TGTGCCAGCAGTTTATCAGTGGCCGACAATCAGCCCCAGCATTTT.

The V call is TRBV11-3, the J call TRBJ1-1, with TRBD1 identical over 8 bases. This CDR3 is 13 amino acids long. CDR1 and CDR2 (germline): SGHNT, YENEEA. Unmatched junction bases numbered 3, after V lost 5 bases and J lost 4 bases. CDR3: CASSKTGVTEAFF. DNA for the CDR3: TGTGCCAGCAGCAAGACAGGGGTCACTGAAGCTTTCTTT.

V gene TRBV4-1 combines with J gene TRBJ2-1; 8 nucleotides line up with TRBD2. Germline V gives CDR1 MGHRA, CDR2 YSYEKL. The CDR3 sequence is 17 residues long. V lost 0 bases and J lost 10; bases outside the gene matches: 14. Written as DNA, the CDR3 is TGCGCCAGCAGCCAAGATCGGGCCGGGGGGGCCCAGGAGGAGCAGTTCTTC. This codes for CASSQDRAGGAQEEQFF.

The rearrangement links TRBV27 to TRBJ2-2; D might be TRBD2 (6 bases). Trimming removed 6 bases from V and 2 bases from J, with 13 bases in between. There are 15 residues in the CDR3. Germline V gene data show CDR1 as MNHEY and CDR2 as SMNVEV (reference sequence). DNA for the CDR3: TGTGCCAGCAGACTTGCGGGGCCTAACACCGGGGAGCTGTTTTTT. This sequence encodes CASRLAGPNTGELFF.

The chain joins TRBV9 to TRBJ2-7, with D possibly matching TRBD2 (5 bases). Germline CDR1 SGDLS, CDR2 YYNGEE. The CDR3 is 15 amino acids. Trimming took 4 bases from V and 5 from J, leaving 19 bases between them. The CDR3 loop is CASSPRGPYGHEQYF. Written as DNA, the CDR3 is TGTGCCAGCAGCCCCCGAGGGCCTTACGGCCACGAGCAGTACTTC.

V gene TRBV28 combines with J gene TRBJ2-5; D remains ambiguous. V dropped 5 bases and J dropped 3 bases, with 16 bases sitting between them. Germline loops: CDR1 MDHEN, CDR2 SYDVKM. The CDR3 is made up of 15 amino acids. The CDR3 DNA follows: TGTGCCAGCAGTCCGCCTCAGGTCTCGAAAGAGACCCAGTACTTC. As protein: CASSPPQVSKETQYF.

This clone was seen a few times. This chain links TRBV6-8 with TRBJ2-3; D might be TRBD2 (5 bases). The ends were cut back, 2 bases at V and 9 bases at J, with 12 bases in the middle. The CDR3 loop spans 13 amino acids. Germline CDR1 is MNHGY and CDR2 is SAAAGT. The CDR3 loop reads CASSYERGGTQYF. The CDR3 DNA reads TGTGCCAGCAGTTACGAGAGAGGAGGAACGCAGTATTTT.

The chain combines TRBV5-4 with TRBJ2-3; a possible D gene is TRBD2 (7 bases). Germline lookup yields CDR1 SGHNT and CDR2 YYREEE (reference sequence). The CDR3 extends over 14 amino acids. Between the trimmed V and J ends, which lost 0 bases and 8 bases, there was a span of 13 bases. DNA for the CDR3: TGTGCCAGCAGCTTGGACGCGGGGGCCGCTACGCAGTATTTT. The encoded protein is CASSLDAGAATQYF.